This TCR beta chain was retrieved from a study of regulatory T cells in long-lasting Graves disease. General study results and limits: Persistent patients shared more public clonotypes (roughly 2,800) than new patients (about 1,000).

Assembly of TCR beta libraries relied on iRepertoire HTBI primers together with Arm-PCR of CDR3 regions. TCRdb processed the multiplex PCR reads anew with MiXCR; each CDR3 protein has one entry. The sample holds approximately 690,000 distinct CDR3 sequences, around 30% seen once. Documented time point: persistent/refractory GD, antithyroid drugs over 5 years with positive TRAb. Researchers made the TCR library from RNA that was extracted from PBMCs. The CDR3 has 12 amino acids. In germline, CDR1 is KGHDR, CDR2 SFDVKD. The V end lost 5 bases, the J end lost 5 bases, and 5 bases lay between the germline ends. Only one count was recorded for this clonotype. Its specificity is unknown.

Here the sequenced sample was peripheral blood mononuclear cells (PBMCs), taken when the disease was refractory, from a patient treated with antithyroid drugs. This sequence was found in a female donor with Graves disease. The rearrangement links TRBV24-1 to TRBJ2-2; D unclear. CDR3 nucleotides: TGTGCCACCAGTGCTTGGACCGGGGAGCTGTTTTTT. Translating gives CATSAWTGELFF.